Presented here are 26 T cell receptor beta chains from one specimen sequenced in a study of Ad26.COV2.S vaccination and SARS-CoV-2 variants. Treatment indicated: roughly 20 received Ad26.COV2.S at low or high dose, single or two shots; about 5 received placebo; per-sample allocation not given. Collection of the samples took place on day 63 after the first injection of vaccine or placebo. This table comes from immunoSEQ multiplex PCR, and its TCRdb copy is limited to in-frame clones, with some not included. Among over 350,000 clones, around 85% were seen once, and the ten largest hold 3% to 3.5%. This sample comprised peripheral blood, obtained in a trial of Ad26.COV2.S vaccine versus placebo. These receptors came from a person aged 18-65 years who received the Ad26.COV2.S COVID-19 vaccine or a placebo.

Of note for this clone: One end of the junction does not line up with germline, which may come from a read error. This chain joins TRBV7-7 and TRBJ2-5; D might be TRBD2 (7 bases). Germline lookup yields CDR1 SSHAT and CDR2 FNYEAQ (reference sequence). The CDR3 is 13 amino acids. DNA of the CDR3: TGTGCTAGCAGCCTGGGAGGGGGAGAGACCCAGTACTTC. This sequence encodes CASSLGGGETQYF.

The chain links TRBV18 to TRBJ1-1, with D uncertain. The germline V gene has CDR1 KGHSH and CDR2 LQKENI. The CDR3 covers 14 residues. V lost 3 bases, J lost 1 base, and 9 bases lay in between. The CDR3 sequence: CASSPTRANTEAFF. As DNA, the CDR3 is TGTGCCAGCTCACCGACAAGGGCGAACACTGAAGCTTTCTTT.

The chain uses TRBV7-9 and TRBJ2-3; a possible D gene is TRBD2 (6 bases). The germline gives CDR1 SEHNR, CDR2 FQNEAQ (reference sequence). V was cut by 5 bases and J by 2 bases, with 14 bases left in between. This CDR3 contains 15 residues. The CDR3 DNA reads TGTGCCAGCAGCCGCGGGACTCTTAACACAGATACGCAGTATTTT. As protein: CASSRGTLNTDTQYF.

The chain has TRBV27 and TRBJ2-6, with 10 nucleotides matching TRBD1. The V gene's germline CDR1 is MNHEY and CDR2 SMNVEV (reference sequence). The CDR3 totals 19 residues. J was trimmed by 0 bases and V by 1 base; bases with no gene match: 6. This CDR3 is CASSLWGGQGISGANVLTF. The CDR3 DNA sequence: TGTGCCAGCAGTTTATGGGGGGGACAGGGGATCTCTGGGGCCAACGTCCTGACTTTC.

The chain employs TRBV19 and TRBJ2-5; 8 nucleotides line up with TRBD2. The CDR3 spans 14 residues. After removal of 7 bases from V and 5 bases from J, the junction contained 9 bases not matched to a gene. Germline V CDR1 and CDR2: LNHDA, SQIVND (reference sequence). CDR3 sequence (DNA): TGTGCCAGTAAGTTTAGCGGGATTGATGAGACCCAGTACTTC. Amino acid sequence: CASKFSGIDETQYF.

The chain couples TRBV9 to TRBJ2-7; D unclear. There are 14 residues in the CDR3. Germline V gives CDR1 SGDLS, CDR2 YYNGEE. Trimming shortened V by 0 bases and J by 1 base, and 8 bases separated the two germline ends. In DNA form, the CDR3 reads TGTGCCAGCAGCGTAGAGTACTGGTCCTACGAGCAGTACTTC. Encoded protein: CASSVEYWSYEQYF.

The CDR3 nucleotides read TGTGCCAGCAGTTTATCATCTAGCGGGGGGCAAGAGCAGTACTTC. It encodes CASSLSSSGGQEQYF. The chain is built from TRBV27 and TRBJ2-7; 11 positions agree with TRBD2. V shed 0 bases and J 7 bases; nucleotides not matched to a gene: 5. The CDR3 is 15 amino acids. Germline V gives CDR1 MNHEY, CDR2 SMNVEV (reference sequence).

V usage is TRBV19 and J usage is TRBJ2-5; no clear D. The germline V gene has CDR1 LNHDA and CDR2 SQIVND (reference sequence). CDR3 size: 15 residues. Trimming removed 1 base from V and 7 bases from J, with 16 bases in between. This CDR3 is CASSIVGDLLGTQYF. The CDR3 coding sequence is TGTGCCAGTAGTATAGTCGGAGACTTGTTGGGGACCCAGTACTTC. Based on the CDR3 plus reference TRBV19 and TRBJ2-5, the full variable domain is DGGITQSPKYLFRKEGQNVTLSCEQNLNHDAMYWYRQDPGQGLRLIYYSQIVNDFQKGDIAEGYSVSREKKESFPLTVTSAQKNPTAFYLCASSIVGDLLGTQYFGPGTRLLVL.

This chain joins TRBV6-5 and TRBJ2-5, with 9 nucleotides matching TRBD2. CDR1 and CDR2 from the germline V gene are MNHEY and SVGAGI. The V gene end was trimmed by 0 bases and the J gene end by 3 bases; junction bases not matched to a gene: 5. The CDR3 has 16 residues. The DNA of the CDR3 is TGTGCCAGCAGTTACTCACGCGTAGCGGGGGAAGAGACCCAGTACTTC. Translation: CASSYSRVAGEETQYF.

Written as DNA, the CDR3 is TGTGCCATCAGTACGCGGGACCGCGCTAACTATGGCTACACCTTC. It is translated as CAISTRDRANYGYTF. This sequence joins TRBV10-3 and TRBJ1-2, with D possibly TRBD1 on 5 matching bases. The ends were cut back, 5 bases at V and 0 bases at J, with 13 bases in the middle. From germline, CDR1 is ENHRY and CDR2 SYGVKD. This CDR3 comprises 15 residues.

This clone was detected many times. This rearrangement joins TRBV20-1 to TRBJ1-2, with D perhaps matching TRBD1 (6 bases). This CDR3 has 11 amino acids. In germline, CDR1 is DFQATT, CDR2 SNEGSKA (reference sequence). V was trimmed by 4 bases and J by 7 bases, leaving 10 bases between them. In nucleotides, the CDR3 is TGCAGTGCTACTAGGGACATTGGCTACACCTTC. Protein product: CSATRDIGYTF.

The chain has TRBV2 and TRBJ2-5, with D hard to call. In germline, CDR1 is SNHLY, CDR2 FYNNEI. The CDR3 extends over 11 amino acids. V gave up 6 bases and J gave up 4 bases, with 6 bases separating them. The CDR3 DNA follows: TGTGCCAGCAGCGTCGGAGAGACCCAGTACTTC. It specifies CASSVGETQYF.

The gene calls are TRBV5-6 and TRBJ1-2, with 7 bases that match TRBD1. CDR1 is SGHDT, CDR2 YYEEEE, per germline. The CDR3 is made up of 17 amino acids. After removal of 0 bases from V and 5 bases from J, the junction contained 13 bases not matched to a gene. The CDR3 DNA is TGTGCCAGCAGCTTGGAAAGGGGACAGCCGATGGGGTATGGCTACACCTTC. It translates to CASSLERGQPMGYGYTF.

This rearrangement joins TRBV9 to TRBJ2-2; 7 nucleotides match TRBD2. Germline V gives CDR1 SGDLS, CDR2 YYNGEE. V shed 6 bases and J 2 bases; nucleotides not matched to a gene: 7. The CDR3 is 15 residues long. CDR3 DNA sequence: TGTGCCAGCACCCGACCTAGCGGTAACACCGGGGAGCTGTTTTTT. Translating it yields CASTRPSGNTGELFF.

The chain links TRBV6-1 to TRBJ2-1; D not certain. The CDR3 length is 15 residues. The V end lost 3 bases, the J end lost 8 bases, and 17 bases lay between the germline ends. In germline, CDR1 is MNHNS, CDR2 SASEGT. The CDR3 protein is CASSDLPDTEDEQFF. The CDR3 region has the DNA TGTGCCAGCAGTGACCTACCTGACACGGAAGATGAGCAGTTCTTC.

This chain joins TRBV19 and TRBJ2-1; D is tentatively TRBD1 or TRBD2 (5 bases each). Germline V gene sequence: CDR1 LNHDA, CDR2 SQIVND (reference sequence). V dropped 3 bases and J dropped 6 bases, with 15 bases sitting between them. The CDR3 totals 15 residues. As DNA, the CDR3 is TGTGCCAGTAGTATCCGGCAGGGAGAGACCAATGAGCAGTTCTTC. This codes for CASSIRQGETNEQFF.

This sequence joins TRBV7-2 and TRBJ2-2, with a weak D call TRBD1 (6 bases). This CDR3 region has 16 residues. Germline CDR1 SGHTA, CDR2 FQGNSA. V shed 2 bases and J shed 7 bases, with 17 bases lying between them. Written as DNA, the CDR3 is TGTGCCAGCAGCTTAACCAGGGGCCGGGCGAACGGGGAGCTGTTTTTT. Protein: CASSLTRGRANGELFF.

The table lists this clone with a count of one. The gene calls are TRBV3-1 (or the pseudogene TRBV3-2) and TRBJ1-2; TRBD1 matches 10 bases. CDR1 is LGHDT and CDR2 is YNNKEL in the germline V gene (reference sequence). This CDR3 spans 16 amino acids. Trimming cost V 2 bases and J 2 bases; bases outside gene matches: 5. In nucleotides, the CDR3 is TGTGCCAGCAGCCAACCGGGACAGGGGTACAACTATGGCTACACCTTC. This translates into CASSQPGQGYNYGYTF.

The gene calls are TRBV24-1 and TRBJ1-2, with D unclear. Germline V CDR1 and CDR2: KGHDR, SFDVKD. The V and J ends lost 1 base and 6 bases respectively, with 5 bases between them. The CDR3 runs to 12 residues. The CDR3 is CATSDFGDGYTF. The CDR3 nucleotides are TGTGCCACCAGTGATTTTGGAGATGGCTACACCTTC.

Here the CDR3 reads CASSQDWGAENTEAFF. The DNA of the CDR3 is TGCGCCAGCAGCCAAGATTGGGGGGCAGAGAACACTGAAGCTTTCTTT. This chain joins TRBV4-1 and TRBJ1-1; possible D gene TRBD1, 6 bases. Germline-derived CDR1 and CDR2 are MGHRA and YSYEKL. The CDR3 is made up of 16 amino acids. V lost 0 bases, J lost 1 base, and 12 bases lay in between.

The CDR3 loop is CASSVAGVSNEKLFF. Written as DNA, the CDR3 is TGTGCCAGCAGCGTAGCGGGAGTTTCTAATGAAAAACTGTTTTTT. The V gene is TRBV9, the J gene TRBJ1-4; D unresolved. The CDR3 covers 15 residues. The ends were cut back, 0 bases at V and 3 bases at J, with 9 bases in the middle. The germline CDR1 and CDR2 sequences are SGDLS and YYNGEE.

This clone was picked up one time. The rearrangement uses TRBV11-2 and TRBJ1-6, with 8 bases that match TRBD1. Germline values: CDR1 SGHAT, CDR2 FQNNGV. The CDR3 is 18 amino acids. The J segment lost 6 bases and the V segment lost 0 bases, leaving 10 bases of the junction unmatched. CDR3 loop: CASSLDYRDRGGNSPLHF. Written as DNA, the CDR3 is TGTGCCAGCAGCTTAGATTACCGCGACAGGGGAGGTAATTCACCCCTCCACTTT.

V usage is TRBV7-2 and J usage is TRBJ2-2; 16 bases map to TRBD2. This CDR3 spans 16 amino acids. CDR1 SGHTA and CDR2 FQGNSA come from the germline V gene. J gave up 6 bases and V 5 bases, and 3 bases lay outside the gene matches. CDR3 protein: CASSTGLAGGPGELFF. The CDR3 DNA is TGTGCCAGCAGCACGGGACTAGCGGGGGGGCCCGGGGAGCTGTTTTTT.

This chain connects TRBV28 to TRBJ2-5, with 8 bases lining up with TRBD1. Germline V gene lookup returns CDR1 MDHEN and CDR2 SYDVKM. V was pared by 5 bases and J by 5 bases, with 4 bases of the junction left unmatched. The CDR3 runs to 13 residues. The CDR3 nucleotides are TGTGCCAGCAGTCCAACAGGGGGGGAGACCCAGTACTTC. It specifies CASSPTGGETQYF.

The V gene is TRBV20-1, the J gene TRBJ2-7; D unclear. There are 11 residues in the CDR3. V lost 5 bases, J lost 3 bases, and 8 bases lay in between. Germline CDR1 and CDR2: DFQATT and SNEGSKA (reference sequence). The CDR3 region is CSARANYEQYF. The CDR3 nucleotides are TGCAGTGCTCGAGCAAACTACGAGCAGTACTTC.

V gene TRBV2 combines with J gene TRBJ1-1; the D gene is possibly TRBD1 (5 bases). This CDR3 has 11 amino acids. CDR1 is SNHLY and CDR2 is FYNNEI in the germline V gene. Between the trimmed V and J ends, which lost 9 bases and 3 bases, there was a span of 8 bases. CDR3 sequence (DNA): TGTGCCAGAAGCAGGGACACTGAAGCTTTCTTT. This sequence encodes CARSRDTEAFF.